One sample yielded the 29 T cell receptor beta chains listed below, sequenced in a study of identical twins. Each CDR3 protein gets one entry after TCRdb re-called the 5' RACE reads with MiXCR. The table has approximately 230,000 distinct CDR3 sequences, over 5% seen once. These data also formed part of another study, on T cells expressing NK-cell markers.

Material for sequencing was CD8+ T cells sorted from blood. The receptor set was obtained from a woman younger than 35 in good health.

V is TRBV20-1 and J is TRBJ2-7; a possible D gene is TRBD1 (6 bases). Germline lookup yields CDR1 DFQATT and CDR2 SNEGSKA (reference sequence). V was cut by 0 bases and J by 5 bases, with 14 bases left in between. The CDR3 runs to 14 residues. CDR3: CSARERTEIDEQYF. CDR3 bases: TGCAGTGCTAGAGAAAGGACAGAGATTGACGAGCAGTACTTC.

The chain joins TRBV11-2 to TRBJ2-7; the D is unclear. Per germline, CDR1 SGHAT and CDR2 FQNNGV. The CDR3 has 14 amino acids. Trimming cost V 1 base and J 6 bases, with 13 bases left between them. The CDR3 is CASSLVPWSREQYF. The DNA for the CDR3 is TGTGCCAGCAGCTTAGTCCCCTGGAGTCGCGAGCAGTACTTC. The variable domain in full, with the rest retrieved from reference TRBV11-2 and TRBJ2-7, is EAGVAQSPRYKIIEKRQSVAFWCNPISGHATLYWYQQILGQGPKLLIQFQNNGVVDDSQLPKDRFSAERLKGVDSTLKIQPAKLEDSAVYLCASSLVPWSREQYFGPGTRLTVT.

This clonotype was observed many times. The chain joins TRBV12-3 or TRBV12-4 to TRBJ2-2; D not certain. V dropped 3 bases and J dropped 4 bases, with 3 bases sitting between them. The CDR3 consists of 12 residues. This CDR3 is CASSFPTGELFF. CDR3 DNA: TGTGCCAGCAGTTTCCCCACCGGGGAGCTGTTTTTT.

The chain carries TRBV6-1 and TRBJ2-2; a weak D match, TRBD2 (6 bases). CDR1 is MNHNS, CDR2 SASEGT, per germline. V lost 4 bases and J 1 base, leaving 16 bases between the germline ends. The CDR3 is made up of 17 amino acids. CDR3 region: CASSAAGSGQNTGELFF. CDR3 in DNA: TGTGCCAGCAGTGCGGCGGGGAGCGGCCAGAACACCGGGGAGCTGTTTTTT.

This clonotype was detected ten times or more. This sequence joins TRBV29-1 and TRBJ2-7; no reliable D call. Per germline, CDR1 SQVTM and CDR2 ANQGSEA. V lost 4 bases to trimming and J lost 0 bases, with 7 bases between them. The CDR3 runs to 12 residues. The CDR3 protein is CSVAASSYEQYF. The CDR3, as DNA: TGCAGCGTTGCCGCCAGCTCCTACGAGCAGTACTTC.

J is TRBJ1-2 and V is TRBV7-9; no clear D gene. This CDR3 region has 14 residues. V lost 3 bases to trimming and J lost 1 base, with 9 bases between them. Germline V gives CDR1 SEHNR, CDR2 FQNEAQ (reference sequence). Here the CDR3 reads CASSFQGNNYGYTF. CDR3 sequence (DNA): TGTGCCAGCAGCTTCCAAGGGAATAACTATGGCTACACCTTC.

The chain has TRBV5-1 and TRBJ2-7; D is possibly TRBD2 (5 bases). The V and J ends lost 1 base and 6 bases respectively, with 17 bases between them. CDR1 is SGHRS, CDR2 YFSETQ, per germline. The CDR3 runs 15 residues. CDR3 amino acids: CASSLWSGGTREQYF. The DNA for the CDR3 is TGCGCCAGCAGCTTGTGGAGCGGAGGCACGCGCGAGCAGTACTTC.

This clonotype has just a few counts. The chain combines TRBV11-3 with TRBJ2-7; a weak D match, TRBD1 (6 bases). V shed 3 bases and J shed 3 bases, with 15 bases lying between them. The CDR3 has 15 residues. Germline CDR1 reads SGHNT; CDR2 reads YENEEA. The CDR3: CASSFRGRWVYEQYF. The CDR3 DNA is TGTGCCAGCAGCTTCAGGGGCCGGTGGGTCTACGAGCAGTACTTC.

This clonotype was seen a handful of times. The CDR3 DNA is TGCAGCGTTGAAGAAGCCAGTACTGAAGCTTTCTTT. This translates into CSVEEASTEAFF. The chain uses TRBV29-1 and TRBJ1-1; D gene ambiguous. V lost 0 bases to trimming and J lost 5 bases, with 7 bases between them. The CDR3 is 12 residues long. The germline CDR1 and CDR2 sequences are SQVTM and ANQGSEA.

V and J are TRBV2 and TRBJ2-7; D is unclear. The CDR3 has 16 residues. Per germline, CDR1 SNHLY and CDR2 FYNNEI. Trimming left V 7 bases short and J 4 bases short, with 23 bases between. This CDR3 is CASTLTQKEFFYEQYF. The CDR3 DNA follows: TGTGCCAGCACCTTGACGCAAAAAGAGTTCTTTTACGAGCAGTACTTC.

The rearrangement uses TRBV3-1 and TRBJ2-1; TRBD2 matches at 12 bases. V lost 4 bases, J lost 7 bases, and 5 bases stayed unmatched. The CDR3 loop spans 15 amino acids. The germline V gene encodes CDR1 LGHDT and CDR2 YNNKEL (reference sequence). The CDR3 DNA reads TGTGCCAGCAGCCTACCCGGGACTAGCGGGAATGAGCAGTTCTTC. It specifies CASSLPGTSGNEQFF.

This clonotype has ten or more counts. The chain uses TRBV11-2 and TRBJ2-1; TRBD2 matches 11 bases. The length of the CDR3 is 14 residues. The ends lost 4 bases at V and 6 bases at J; junction bases unmatched: 2. The germline gives CDR1 SGHAT, CDR2 FQNNGV. CDR3 in DNA: TGTGCCAGCAGCTGGGGGACTAGCGGCAATGAGCAGTTCTTC. Amino acid sequence: CASSWGTSGNEQFF.

This clonotype appeared many times. The chain combines TRBV25-1 with TRBJ2-1, with 7 bases matching TRBD2. Trimming took 5 bases from V and 8 from J; bases not matched to a gene: 15. This CDR3 comprises 16 residues. From germline, CDR1 is MGHDK and CDR2 SYGVNS. The CDR3 region is CASSSLAGRPRDEQFF. In DNA form, the CDR3 reads TGTGCCAGCAGTAGCTTAGCGGGCCGACCCCGAGATGAGCAGTTCTTC.

A few counts support this clonotype. The chain employs TRBV20-1 and TRBJ2-7, with 8 bases aligning to TRBD2. The V and J ends lost 3 bases and 2 bases, in that order; junction bases with no gene match: 9. CDR3 length equals 15 residues. In germline, CDR1 is DFQATT, CDR2 SNEGSKA (reference sequence). This CDR3 reads CSARGVAGLTYEQYF. The CDR3 DNA is TGCAGTGCTAGGGGGGTAGCGGGACTAACCTACGAGCAGTACTTC.

V is TRBV18 and J is TRBJ2-7; D is perhaps TRBD2 (6 bases). Germline CDR1 is KGHSH and CDR2 is LQKENI. The V and J ends lost 0 bases and 2 bases respectively, with 14 bases between them. CDR3 size: 16 residues. CDR3 DNA: TGTGCCAGCTCACCACCCGAGCGGGCCTCGCCCTACGAGCAGTACTTC. As protein: CASSPPERASPYEQYF. The complete variable domain, with remaining parts taken from reference TRBV18 and TRBJ2-7, reads NAGVMQNPRHLVRRRGQEARLRCSPMKGHSHVYWYRQLPEEGLKFMVYLQKENIIDESGMPKERFSAEFPKEGPSILRIQQVVRGDSAAYFCASSPPERASPYEQYFGPGTRLTVT.

CDR3 DNA: TGTGCCTTTGGGACAGGGAGCTCCTACGAGCAGTACTTC. Translation: CAFGTGSSYEQYF. V usage is TRBV30 and J usage is TRBJ2-7, with 9 bases matching TRBD1. The CDR3 covers 13 residues. Losses at the gene ends were 7 bases for V and 0 bases for J; bases not matched to a gene: 4. The V gene's germline CDR1 is GTSNPN and CDR2 SVGIG (reference sequence).

The J gene is TRBJ2-7, the V gene TRBV27; D might be TRBD2 (7 bases). The CDR3 spans 16 residues. Germline V gene sequence: CDR1 MNHEY, CDR2 SMNVEV (reference sequence). The V end was cut by 6 bases, the J end by 3 bases, with 21 bases between. CDR3 region: CASSRAPAGAYYEQYF. CDR3 bases: TGTGCCAGCAGCCGCGCGCCGGCGGGGGCTTACTACGAGCAGTACTTC.

The table lists this clonotype with many counts. This chain connects TRBV7-8 to TRBJ2-7; D is possibly TRBD2 (6 bases). Looked up from germline, CDR1 is SGHVS and CDR2 is FQNEAQ. Trimming cost V 2 bases and J 2 bases, with 10 bases left between them. There are 14 residues in the CDR3. CDR3 loop: CASSLFAGTYEQYF. Here the CDR3 DNA reads TGTGCCAGCAGCTTATTTGCGGGAACCTACGAGCAGTACTTC.

This sequence joins TRBV6-5 and TRBJ2-2; either TRBD1 or TRBD2 may supply D (5 bases each). The CDR3 totals 14 residues. CDR1 is MNHEY and CDR2 is SVGAGI in the germline V gene. The germline V and J ends were trimmed by 4 bases and 5 bases, with 11 bases remaining between them. DNA for the CDR3: TGTGCCAGCAGTTGGGACCATCCTACCGGGGAGCTGTTTTTT. Protein: CASSWDHPTGELFF.

This chain connects TRBV7-9 to TRBJ2-1; D not certain. CDR1 SEHNR and CDR2 FQNEAQ come from the germline V gene (reference sequence). Trimming took off 5 bases at V and 5 bases at J, with 13 bases between the two ends. The CDR3 has 14 residues. CDR3 loop: CASSPRISNNEQFF. The CDR3 DNA reads as TGTGCCAGCAGCCCCAGGATCTCTAACAATGAGCAGTTCTTC. Filled out from reference TRBV7-9 and TRBJ2-1, the complete variable domain reads DTGVSQNPRHKITKRGQNVTFRCDPISEHNRLYWYRQTLGQGPEFLTYFQNEAQLEKSRLLSDRFSAERPKGSFSTLEIQRTEQGDSAMYLCASSPRISNNEQFFGPGTRLTVL.

This clonotype has a count of ten or more. This chain links TRBV7-2 with TRBJ1-1; no firm D call. V was cut by 3 bases and J by 4 bases, with 12 bases left in between. Germline V gene data show CDR1 as SGHTA and CDR2 as FQGNSA. The CDR3 consists of 14 residues. The CDR3: CASSFVLGATEAFF. CDR3 DNA sequence: TGTGCCAGCAGCTTTGTTTTGGGTGCCACTGAAGCTTTCTTT.

This clonotype was counted ten times or more. This rearrangement joins TRBV20-1 to TRBJ2-5, with TRBD2 matching 8 bases. Germline V gene sequence: CDR1 DFQATT, CDR2 SNEGSKA (reference sequence). The CDR3 totals 15 residues. V lost 1 base and J lost 1; bases outside the gene matches: 5. CDR3 in amino acids: CSARGVSGIQETQYF. The CDR3 region has the DNA TGCAGTGCTAGAGGCGTTAGCGGGATCCAAGAGACCCAGTACTTC.

This clonotype came up a few times. V gene TRBV7-9 combines with J gene TRBJ2-7; D is possibly TRBD1 (6 bases). The V gene's germline CDR1 is SEHNR and CDR2 FQNEAQ (reference sequence). Trimming took 4 bases from V and 3 from J, leaving 13 bases between them. This CDR3 has 14 residues. The CDR3 DNA follows: TGTGCCAGCAGCTCCCCGGGACACGTCTACGAGCAGTACTTC. Amino acid sequence: CASSSPGHVYEQYF.

This clonotype turned up a few times. This chain joins TRBV27 and TRBJ2-4; D could derive from TRBD1 or TRBD2 (5 bases each). V gave up 6 bases and J gave up 13 bases, with 16 bases separating them. The germline CDR1 and CDR2 sequences are MNHEY and SMNVEV (reference sequence). This CDR3 is built from 12 residues. CDR3 bases: TGTGCCAGCAGCGGGGTGGGGCGCGGACAGTACTTC. Protein sequence: CASSGVGRGQYF.

This clonotype appeared many times. The chain links TRBV12-3 or TRBV12-4 to TRBJ2-5; D is possibly TRBD1 or TRBD2 (5 bases each). V lost 5 bases to trimming and J lost 2 bases, with 12 bases between them. This CDR3 comprises 14 residues. The CDR3 here is CASSPTGTQETQYF. In DNA, the CDR3 is TGTGCCAGCAGTCCAACCGGGACGCAAGAGACCCAGTACTTC.

This clonotype was seen repeatedly, ten times or more. The chain employs TRBV12-3 or TRBV12-4 and TRBJ1-5, with TRBD1 matching over 8 bases. The CDR3 extends over 13 amino acids. After removal of 6 bases from V and 6 bases from J, the junction contained 4 bases not matched to a gene. In nucleotides, the CDR3 is TGTGCCAGCAGCCCAGGGGGCTTTCAGCCCCAGCATTTT. Translating it yields CASSPGGFQPQHF.

The chain has TRBV20-1 and TRBJ2-5; tentatively, D is TRBD2 (6 bases). With 6 bases removed from V and 4 bases from J, the gap between germline ends came to 18 bases. Germline CDR1 reads DFQATT; CDR2 reads SNEGSKA (reference sequence). CDR3 length equals 14 residues. CDR3 coding DNA: TGCAGTGCCCCGGGAGATTTTTCCGGAGAGACCCAGTACTTC. It yields the protein CSAPGDFSGETQYF.

This clonotype was observed a handful of times. This CDR3 reads CASSEFWRSGQETQYF. The CDR3 coding sequence is TGTGCCAGCAGTGAATTTTGGCGGTCGGGGCAAGAGACCCAGTACTTC. The chain recombines TRBV6-1 with TRBJ2-5, with D possibly matching TRBD2 (5 bases). The CDR3 contains 16 residues. The ends were cut back, 2 bases at V and 2 bases at J, with 15 bases in the middle. Germline CDR1 MNHNS, CDR2 SASEGT.

This clonotype was counted only a few times. The genes are TRBV29-1 and TRBJ2-5, with D possibly TRBD2 on 6 matching bases. This CDR3 region has 12 residues. Germline CDR1 and CDR2: SQVTM and ANQGSEA. V was shortened by 4 bases and J by 2 bases, with 8 bases between the two germline ends. The CDR3 nucleotides are TGCAGCGTTGGTGGGACTCAAGAGACCCAGTACTTC. Translating it yields CSVGGTQETQYF.